These 27 T cell receptor beta chains share one sample of origin, sequenced in a study of early T cells in non-severe SARS-CoV-2 infection. One entry per CDR3 protein, called by TCRdb with MiXCR from the 5' RACE reads. The profile covers 60,000 to 75,000 distinct CDR3 sequences, with 9.5% to 12% appearing a single time and around 5% taken by the ten largest. Sequencing was performed on whole blood, taken at baseline. The source is an adult who was a healthcare worker with PCR-confirmed SARS-CoV-2 infection or an uninfected control (not recorded which).

This chain connects TRBV10-3 to TRBJ1-2, with D possibly TRBD1 on 5 matching bases. Trimming pared 6 bases from V and 6 bases from J, leaving 8 bases between. In germline, CDR1 is ENHRY, CDR2 SYGVKD. There are 11 residues in the CDR3. The CDR3 here is CAIRARDGYTF. In nucleotides, the CDR3 is TGTGCCATCAGAGCCAGGGATGGCTACACCTTC.

Many counts were recorded for this clonotype. The chain combines TRBV7-2 with TRBJ2-2; 11 bases align to TRBD2. After removal of 5 bases from V and 7 bases from J, the junction contained 6 bases not matched to a gene. Germline V lookup: CDR1 SGHTA, CDR2 FQGNSA. There are 15 residues in the CDR3. The CDR3 nucleotides are TGTGCCAGCAGCATGACTAGCGGGATAGTCGGGGAGCTGTTTTTT. This sequence encodes CASSMTSGIVGELFF.

The genes are TRBV11-2 and TRBJ2-3; D uncertain. V lost 2 bases to trimming and J lost 5 bases, with 20 bases between them. The CDR3 totals 17 residues. CDR1 and CDR2 from the germline V gene are SGHAT and FQNNGV. CDR3 region: CASSLRPSTGGRDTQYF. DNA of the CDR3: TGTGCCAGCAGCTTAAGGCCGAGCACGGGTGGACGAGATACGCAGTATTTT.

The chain combines TRBV5-5 with TRBJ2-1, with a weak D call TRBD2 (6 bases). The CDR3 is 14 amino acids. V lost 5 bases and J lost 5, with 14 bases in between. Germline V gives CDR1 SGHKS, CDR2 YYEKEE (reference sequence). In DNA, the CDR3 is TGTGCCAGCAGTCTCGGGACTTCCCACAATGAGCAGTTCTTC. This sequence encodes CASSLGTSHNEQFF.

This clonotype was seen a handful of times. The rearrangement joins TRBV20-1 to TRBJ2-7; 10 positions agree with TRBD2. V lost 3 bases to trimming and J lost 10 bases; unmatched junction nucleotides: 12. This CDR3 is 14 amino acids long. Germline CDR1 is DFQATT and CDR2 is SNEGSKA (reference sequence). The chain's CDR3 is CSARGGGPSGSQYF. For the CDR3, the DNA is TGCAGTGCTAGGGGAGGGGGACCTAGCGGGAGTCAGTACTTC.

This clonotype occurred many times. The rearrangement uses TRBV3-1 and TRBJ1-6; 7 positions agree with TRBD1. This CDR3 is built from 15 residues. V gave up 4 bases and J gave up 8 bases; unmatched junction bases: 8. Germline V gives CDR1 LGHDT, CDR2 YNNKEL (reference sequence). CDR3 amino acids: CASSPPDRSDSPLHF. The CDR3 DNA reads TGTGCCAGCAGCCCCCCGGACAGGTCCGATTCACCCCTCCACTTT.

This clonotype came up a few times. This sequence joins TRBV4-1 and TRBJ2-4; 8 bases fit TRBD1. The CDR3 extends over 18 amino acids. Losses at the gene ends were 5 bases for V and 5 bases for J; bases not matched to a gene: 17. Germline V gene data show CDR1 as MGHRA and CDR2 as YSYEKL. CDR3 sequence: CASSMKDRSGGFQNIQYF. CDR3 in DNA: TGCGCCAGCAGCATGAAGGATAGATCAGGGGGCTTCCAAAACATTCAGTACTTC.

This clonotype was observed a few times. The chain has TRBV7-2 and TRBJ1-1; possibly TRBD1 for D (6 bases). The CDR3 has 14 amino acids. Trimming took off 3 bases at V and 4 bases at J, with 12 bases between the two ends. Germline V lookup: CDR1 SGHTA, CDR2 FQGNSA. The CDR3 region is CASSFTGIGTEAFF. CDR3 nucleotide sequence: TGTGCCAGCAGCTTTACAGGGATAGGCACTGAAGCTTTCTTT. Complete variable domain (other parts from reference TRBV7-2 and TRBJ1-1): GAGVSQSPSNKVTEKGKDVELRCDPISGHTALYWYRQSLGQGLEFLIYFQGNSAPDKSGLPSDRFSAERTGGSVSTLTIQRTQQEDSAVYLCASSFTGIGTEAFFGQGTRLTVV.

On this clonotype: A clone one base away is much larger, so this may be a read error. This chain uses TRBV7-3 with TRBJ2-2; D remains ambiguous. There are 12 residues in the CDR3. Germline-derived CDR1 and CDR2 are SGHTA and FQGTGA. CDR3 amino acids: CASSTNTEELFF. In DNA form, the CDR3 reads TGTGCCAGCAGCACGAACACCGAGGAGCTGTTTTTT.

The chain has TRBV7-9 and TRBJ1-1, with a possible D match to TRBD1 (5 bases). V lost 4 bases to trimming and J lost 11 bases, with 14 bases between them. Germline V gene lookup returns CDR1 SEHNR and CDR2 FQNEAQ (reference sequence). The CDR3 runs 12 residues. CDR3 sequence (DNA): TGTGCCAGCAGCTCCGGGACTTATAGGGCTTTCTTT. This encodes CASSSGTYRAFF.

The chain carries TRBV7-9 and TRBJ2-7; perhaps TRBD1 as D (5 bases). Germline-derived CDR1 and CDR2 are SEHNR and FQNEAQ (reference sequence). Trimming shortened V by 6 bases and J by 0 bases, and 12 bases separated the two germline ends. CDR3 length: 14 residues. In DNA form, the CDR3 reads TGTGCCAGCAGTTCCACAGGAGCCTCCTACGAGCAGTACTTC. Its protein product is CASSSTGASYEQYF.

The rearrangement uses TRBV7-2 and TRBJ2-3, with 16 bases lining up with TRBD2. CDR1 is SGHTA and CDR2 is FQGNSA in the germline V gene. The CDR3 totals 18 residues. V was pared by 4 bases and J by 8 bases, with 12 bases of the junction left unmatched. CDR3 region: CASSSGLAGGPYKGTQYF. The CDR3 region has the DNA TGTGCCAGCAGCTCGGGACTAGCGGGGGGGCCGTATAAGGGTACGCAGTATTTT.

The rearrangement joins TRBV5-1 to TRBJ2-7; 7 bases agree with TRBD2. J lost 4 bases, V lost 3 bases, and 7 bases had no gene match. The CDR3 is 14 residues long. Germline CDR1 and CDR2: SGHRS and YFSETQ. CDR3 coding DNA: TGCGCCAGCAGCTCGCCTAGCGGTCCTTACGAGCAGTACTTC. Amino acid sequence: CASSSPSGPYEQYF. Combining the CDR3 with reference TRBV5-1 and TRBJ2-7 gives the whole variable domain KAGVTQTPRYLIKTRGQQVTLSCSPISGHRSVSWYQQTPGQGLQFLFEYFSETQRNKGNFPGRFSGRQFSNSRSEMNVSTLELGDSALYLCASSSPSGPYEQYFGPGTRLTVT.

This clonotype was seen only a few times. The J gene is TRBJ1-5, the V gene TRBV20-1; D possibly corresponds to TRBD1 (5 bases). The CDR3 totals 14 residues. Germline V gene data show CDR1 as DFQATT and CDR2 as SNEGSKA (reference sequence). Trimming cost V 5 bases and J 2 bases, with 13 bases left between them. This CDR3 is CSAHRRGGNQPQHF. CDR3 sequence (DNA): TGCAGTGCTCATAGGAGGGGCGGCAATCAGCCCCAGCATTTT.

This clonotype rates as large. V gene TRBV5-1 combines with J gene TRBJ2-7; D is unclear. The CDR3 contains 15 residues. Germline V gives CDR1 SGHRS, CDR2 YFSETQ. Trimming took 0 bases from V and 1 from J, leaving 11 bases between them. The CDR3 region has the DNA TGCGCCAGCAGCTTGGGGCCAGATGATTCCTACGAGCAGTACTTC. Its protein is CASSLGPDDSYEQYF.

This clonotype has ten or more counts. The rearrangement links TRBV9 to TRBJ2-1; D gene ambiguous. V gave up 0 bases and J gave up 2 bases, with 12 bases separating them. The CDR3 has 16 amino acids. Germline assignment: CDR1 SGDLS and CDR2 YYNGEE. The CDR3 bases are TGTGCCAGCAGCGTAGGGGTTCAGCCCACCTACAATGAGCAGTTCTTC. As protein: CASSVGVQPTYNEQFF.

The V and J genes are TRBV27 and TRBJ2-3; D is unclear. Germline V gene lookup returns CDR1 MNHEY and CDR2 SMNVEV (reference sequence). This CDR3 contains 13 residues. Trimming cost V 2 bases and J 8 bases, with 11 bases left between them. CDR3 loop: CASSLDSFGTQYF. CDR3 coding DNA: TGTGCCAGCAGTTTAGATAGCTTTGGTACGCAGTATTTT.

This clonotype occurred many times. This chain links TRBV29-1 with TRBJ2-3; unclear D gene. The ends were cut back, 8 bases at V and 2 bases at J, with 17 bases in the middle. Per the germline V gene, CDR1 is SQVTM and CDR2 is ANQGSEA. The length of the CDR3 is 14 residues. CDR3 region: CSSVVGLHTDTQYF. The CDR3 DNA reads TGCAGCTCCGTTGTTGGCTTGCACACAGATACGCAGTATTTT.

This clonotype was found a few times. This rearrangement joins TRBV4-1 to TRBJ1-1; the D is unclear. CDR1 and CDR2 from the germline V gene are MGHRA and YSYEKL. Trimming pared 0 bases from V and 1 base from J, leaving 6 bases between. CDR3 size: 14 residues. In DNA form, the CDR3 reads TGCGCCAGCAGCCAAGAAACAAGGAACACTGAAGCTTTCTTT. Its translation is CASSQETRNTEAFF.

This clonotype was seen many times. The V call is TRBV11-3, the J call TRBJ1-6; D uncertain. V was pared by 1 base and J by 6 bases, with 10 bases between. This CDR3 region has 15 residues. Germline CDR1 reads SGHNT; CDR2 reads YENEEA. CDR3 in DNA: TGTGCCAGCAGCTTAGGGCGGATAAGTAATTCACCCCTCCACTTT. Its translation: CASSLGRISNSPLHF.

This clonotype turned up a few times. The V gene is TRBV7-9, the J gene TRBJ2-3, with 8 nucleotides matching TRBD1. Unmatched junction bases numbered 9, after V lost 2 bases and J lost 5 bases. Germline CDR1 SEHNR, CDR2 FQNEAQ (reference sequence). CDR3 length equals 16 residues. The CDR3 sequence: CASSLRGTGDRDTQYF. CDR3 in DNA: TGTGCCAGCAGCTTACGTGGGACAGGAGACAGAGATACGCAGTATTTT.

This clonotype appeared a few times. The chain carries TRBV18 and TRBJ2-2; D is unclear. The CDR3 length is 17 residues. The germline V gene has CDR1 KGHSH and CDR2 LQKENI. V dropped 4 bases and J dropped 0 bases, with 15 bases sitting between them. The CDR3 coding sequence is TGTGCCAGCTCACAGGGTAGCCCCTATTCGAACACCGGGGAGCTGTTTTTT. Encoded protein: CASSQGSPYSNTGELFF.

This clonotype was counted only a few times. The chain carries TRBV7-8 and TRBJ1-1, with 10 bases lining up with TRBD1. Trimming cost V 4 bases and J 2 bases; bases outside gene matches: 7. The CDR3 loop spans 16 amino acids. Germline V gene data show CDR1 as SGHVS and CDR2 as FQNEAQ. The CDR3 spells CASSSRDRGSNTEAFF. The CDR3 bases are TGTGCCAGCAGCTCCCGGGACAGGGGATCAAACACTGAAGCTTTCTTT.

This chain uses TRBV5-1 with TRBJ2-1; 12 positions match TRBD2. The trim removed 2 bases at V and 9 bases at J, leaving 6 bases unmatched. This CDR3 has 15 residues. CDR1 SGHRS and CDR2 YFSETQ come from the germline V gene. The CDR3 nucleotides are TGCGCCAGCAGCTTCCTAGCGGGAGGGCCTGGTGAGCAGTTCTTC. Translating it yields CASSFLAGGPGEQFF.

This clonotype has a handful of counts. CDR3 DNA sequence: TGTGCCAGCAGCGCCGATATAGCAGCCCCTTTAGATGGCTACACCTTC. It translates to CASSADIAAPLDGYTF. J is TRBJ1-2 and V is TRBV9; D uncertain. Trimming left V 3 bases short and J 6 bases short, with 21 bases between. CDR1 is SGDLS, CDR2 YYNGEE, per germline. There are 16 residues in the CDR3.

The rearrangement uses TRBV29-1 and TRBJ2-3, with TRBD2 as a possible D gene (5 bases). Germline lookup yields CDR1 SQVTM and CDR2 ANQGSEA. The CDR3 is 11 amino acids. The ends were cut back, 7 bases at V and 6 bases at J, with 11 bases in the middle. The CDR3 region has the DNA TGCAGCGCGTCGGGGTTCGATACGCAGTATTTT. It specifies CSASGFDTQYF.

The rearrangement joins TRBV5-1 to TRBJ2-5; TRBD1 aligns across 9 bases. Germline V gene lookup returns CDR1 SGHRS and CDR2 YFSETQ. CDR3 length: 15 amino acids. The V segment lost 0 bases and the J segment 5 bases; nucleotides outside the gene matches: 5. The CDR3 DNA reads TGCGCCAGCAGCTTGGACGGACAGGGGTTGGAGACCCAGTACTTC. This gives the protein CASSLDGQGLETQYF.